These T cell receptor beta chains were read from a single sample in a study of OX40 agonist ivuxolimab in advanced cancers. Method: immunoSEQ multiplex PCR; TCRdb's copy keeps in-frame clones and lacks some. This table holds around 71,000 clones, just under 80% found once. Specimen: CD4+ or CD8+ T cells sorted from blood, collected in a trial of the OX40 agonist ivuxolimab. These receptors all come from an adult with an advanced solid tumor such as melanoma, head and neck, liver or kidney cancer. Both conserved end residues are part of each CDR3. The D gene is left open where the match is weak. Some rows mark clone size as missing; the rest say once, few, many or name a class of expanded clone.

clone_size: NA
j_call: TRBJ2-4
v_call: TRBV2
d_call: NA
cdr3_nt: TGTGCCAGAACCAGGCCCGGGATAGGGAACATTCAGTACTTC
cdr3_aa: CARTRPGIGNIQYF

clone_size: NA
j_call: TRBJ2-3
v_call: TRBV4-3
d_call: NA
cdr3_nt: TGCGCCAGCAGCCAAGAACTAGCAGATACGCAGTATTTT
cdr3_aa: CASSQELADTQYF

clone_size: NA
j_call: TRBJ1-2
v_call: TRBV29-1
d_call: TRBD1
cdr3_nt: TGCAGCGCCATGAGGACAGGACTCTATGGCTACACCTTC
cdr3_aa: CSAMRTGLYGYTF

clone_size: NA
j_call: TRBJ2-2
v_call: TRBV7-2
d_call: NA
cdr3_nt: TGTGCCAGCAGCGTCGGCCCCGGGGAGCTGTTTTTT
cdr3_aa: CASSVGPGELFF

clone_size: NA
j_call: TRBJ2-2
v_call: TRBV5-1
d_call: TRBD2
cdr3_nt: TGCGCCAGCAGGACCCTAAGCGGGGACACCGGGGAGCTGTTTTTT
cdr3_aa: CASRTLSGDTGELFF

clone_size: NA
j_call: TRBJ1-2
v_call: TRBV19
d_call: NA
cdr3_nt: TGTGCCAGTAGTCTACAGGGAGGCTATGGCTACACCTTC
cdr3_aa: CASSLQGGYGYTF

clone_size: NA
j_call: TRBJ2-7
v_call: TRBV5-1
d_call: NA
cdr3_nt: TGCGCCAGCAGCCTCTTGGGGGTGAATTTGGACGAGCAGTACTTC
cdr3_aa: CASSLLGVNLDEQYF

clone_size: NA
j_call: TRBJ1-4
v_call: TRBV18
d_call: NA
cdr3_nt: TGTGCCAGCTCACCCAACACGGATGAAAAACTGTTTTTT
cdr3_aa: CASSPNTDEKLFF

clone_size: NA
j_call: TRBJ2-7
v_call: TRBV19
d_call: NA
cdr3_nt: TGTGCCAGTAGTAACTCACAACTAGTCCCCCACGAGCAGTACTTC
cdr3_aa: CASSNSQLVPHEQYF

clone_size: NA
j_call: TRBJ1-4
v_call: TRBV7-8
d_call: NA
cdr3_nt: TGTGCCACCGCAGGCGGGCCGGATGAAAAACTGTTTTTT
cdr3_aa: CATAGGPDEKLFF

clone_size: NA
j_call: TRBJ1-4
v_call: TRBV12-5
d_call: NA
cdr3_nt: TGTGCTAGTGGTTTGAGGCAGGGGACTAATGAAAAACTGTTTTTT
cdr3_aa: CASGLRQGTNEKLFF

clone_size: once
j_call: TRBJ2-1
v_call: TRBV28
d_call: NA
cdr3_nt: TGTGCCAGTCGACGTATCCCCTACAATGAGCAGTTCTTC
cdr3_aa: CASRRIPYNEQFF

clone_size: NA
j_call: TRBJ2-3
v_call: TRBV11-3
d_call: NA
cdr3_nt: TGTGCCAGCAGCTTTAGAGTGGGGCACACAGATACGCAGTATTTT
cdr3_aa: CASSFRVGHTDTQYF

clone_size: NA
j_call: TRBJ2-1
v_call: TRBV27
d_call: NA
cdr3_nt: TGTGCCTCAGGGGAGCAGTTCTTC
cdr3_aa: CASGEQFF

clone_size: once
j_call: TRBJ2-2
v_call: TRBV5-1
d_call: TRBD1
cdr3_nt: TGCGCCAGCAGCCGCGGGACAGGGATCGACGGGGAGCTGTTTTTT
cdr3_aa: CASSRGTGIDGELFF

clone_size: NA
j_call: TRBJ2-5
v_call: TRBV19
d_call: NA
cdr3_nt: TGTGCCAGTGGTGGACTTGGGGAGACCCAGTACTTC
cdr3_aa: CASGGLGETQYF

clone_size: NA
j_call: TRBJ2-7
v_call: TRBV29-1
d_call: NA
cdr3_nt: TGCAGCGTCGCCCGAGATATCGAGCAGTACTTC
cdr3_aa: CSVARDIEQYF

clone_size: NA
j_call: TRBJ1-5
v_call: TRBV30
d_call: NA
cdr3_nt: TGTGCCTGGAGCTCTTCGCCCGCGGGGCAGCCCCAGCATTTT
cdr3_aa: CAWSSSPAGQPQHF

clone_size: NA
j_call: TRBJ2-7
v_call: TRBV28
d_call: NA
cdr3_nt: TGTGCCAGCAGTTTTCAGGGGATGGGTTACGAGCAGTACTTC
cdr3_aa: CASSFQGMGYEQYF

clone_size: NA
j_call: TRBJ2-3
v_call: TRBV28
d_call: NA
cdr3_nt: TGTGCCTTCGGAGGTGTGAGAGGAGCTAGCACAGATACGCAGTATTTT
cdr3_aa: CAFGGVRGASTDTQYF

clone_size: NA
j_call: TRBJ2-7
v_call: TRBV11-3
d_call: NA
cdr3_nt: TGTGCCAGCAGCTTAGAGAGGCGGAGCGAGCAGTACTTC
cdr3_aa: CASSLERRSEQYF

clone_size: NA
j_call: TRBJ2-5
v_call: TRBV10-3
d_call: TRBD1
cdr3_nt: TGTGCCAAAGGGGACAGCTGGCAAGAGACCCAGTACTTC
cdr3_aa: CAKGDSWQETQYF

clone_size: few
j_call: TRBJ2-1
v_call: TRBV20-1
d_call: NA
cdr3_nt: TGCAGTGCTAGTAACTACAATGAGCAGTTCTTC
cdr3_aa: CSASNYNEQFF

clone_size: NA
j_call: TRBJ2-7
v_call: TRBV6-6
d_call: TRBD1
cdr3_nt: TGTGCCAGCATTATGATCCCGGGACAGGGGTTCGAGCAGTACTTC
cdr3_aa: CASIMIPGQGFEQYF

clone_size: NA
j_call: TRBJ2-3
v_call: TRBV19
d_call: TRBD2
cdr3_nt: TGTGCCAGTAGTAACGGGACTAGCGTGAGAGATACGCAGTATTTT
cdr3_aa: CASSNGTSVRDTQYF

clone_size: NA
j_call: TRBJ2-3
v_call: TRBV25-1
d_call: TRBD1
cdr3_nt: TGTGCCAGCAGTCCACAGGGGACAGATACGCAGTATTTT
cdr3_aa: CASSPQGTDTQYF

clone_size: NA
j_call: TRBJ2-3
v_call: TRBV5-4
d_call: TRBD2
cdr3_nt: TGTGCCAGCAGCCATCTCCTAGCGGGAGGACTATCCACAGATACGCAGTATTTT
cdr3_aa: CASSHLLAGGLSTDTQYF

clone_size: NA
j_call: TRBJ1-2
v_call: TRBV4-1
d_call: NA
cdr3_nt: TGCGCCAGCAGCCAAGGGAGCCAGTTCTATGGCTACACCTTC
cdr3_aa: CASSQGSQFYGYTF

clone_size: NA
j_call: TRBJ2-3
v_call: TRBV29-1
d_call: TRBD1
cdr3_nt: TGCAGCGTTGGCGACAGGGCGTTCACAGATACGCAGTATTTT
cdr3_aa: CSVGDRAFTDTQYF

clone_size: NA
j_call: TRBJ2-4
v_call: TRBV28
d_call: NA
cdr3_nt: TGTGCCAGCAGCTCTGGGGGATACCCCAAAAACATTCAGTACTTC
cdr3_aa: CASSSGGYPKNIQYF

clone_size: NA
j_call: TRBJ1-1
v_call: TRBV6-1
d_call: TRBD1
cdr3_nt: TGTGCCAGCAATTTACAGGGGAGCACTGAAGCTTTCTTT
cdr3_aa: CASNLQGSTEAFF

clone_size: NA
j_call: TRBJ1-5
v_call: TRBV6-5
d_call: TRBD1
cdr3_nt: TGTGCCAGCAGTTACCGGACAGGTAATAGCAATCAGCCCCAGCATTTT
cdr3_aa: CASSYRTGNSNQPQHF

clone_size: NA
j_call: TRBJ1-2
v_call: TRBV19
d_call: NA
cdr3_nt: TGTGCCAGTAGTATCGACCCAGATCGTAGGGGCTACACCTTC
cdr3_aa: CASSIDPDRRGYTF

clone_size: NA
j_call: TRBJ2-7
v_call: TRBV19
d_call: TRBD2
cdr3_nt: TGTGCCAGTAGCCGGACTAGCCAGACCTACGAGCAGTACTTC
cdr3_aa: CASSRTSQTYEQYF

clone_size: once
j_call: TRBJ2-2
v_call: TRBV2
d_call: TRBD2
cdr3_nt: TGTGCCAGCAGCGCGGGAGAGTGGTATGCCGGGGAGCTGTTTTTT
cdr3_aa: CASSAGEWYAGELFF

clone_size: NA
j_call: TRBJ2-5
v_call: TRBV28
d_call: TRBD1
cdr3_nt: TGTGCCAGCAGTTTATTCAAGCCGACAGGGGGACCTCAAGAGACCCAGTACTTC
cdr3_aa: CASSLFKPTGGPQETQYF

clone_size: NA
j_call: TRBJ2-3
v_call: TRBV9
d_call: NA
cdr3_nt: TGTGCCAGCAGCGTAGTTCCGGGGGCTAGCACAGATACGCAGTATTTT
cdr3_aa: CASSVVPGASTDTQYF

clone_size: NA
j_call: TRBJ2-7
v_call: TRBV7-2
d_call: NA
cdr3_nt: TGTGCCAGCAGCTTAGCGAAGGGCACATTTTACGAGCAGTACTTC
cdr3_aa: CASSLAKGTFYEQYF

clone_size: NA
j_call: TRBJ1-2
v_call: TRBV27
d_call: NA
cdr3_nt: TGTGCCAGCAGTTTATTTCGGAACTATGGCTACACCTTC
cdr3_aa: CASSLFRNYGYTF

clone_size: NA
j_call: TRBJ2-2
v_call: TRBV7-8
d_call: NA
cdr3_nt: TGTGCCAGCAGCCACGCCACCGGGGAGCTGTTTTTT
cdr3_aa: CASSHATGELFF

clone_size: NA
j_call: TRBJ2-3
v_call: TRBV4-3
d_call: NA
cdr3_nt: TGCGCCAGCAGCCAAGTGGGGGGCCGGACAGATACGCAGTATTTT
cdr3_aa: CASSQVGGRTDTQYF

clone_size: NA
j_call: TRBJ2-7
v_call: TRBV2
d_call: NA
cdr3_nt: TGTGCCAGCAGCCGGGACCAAAATAGGGAGCAGTACTTC
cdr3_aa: CASSRDQNREQYF

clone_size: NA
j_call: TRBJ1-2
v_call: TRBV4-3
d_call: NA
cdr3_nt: TGCGCCAGCAGCCAAGTCTCAGGGAATAACTATGGCTACACCTTC
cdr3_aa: CASSQVSGNNYGYTF

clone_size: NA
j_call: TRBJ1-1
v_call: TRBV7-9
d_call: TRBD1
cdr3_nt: TGTGCCAGCAGCTTAAGAGGACAGGGCAACACTGAAGCTTTCTTT
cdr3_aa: CASSLRGQGNTEAFF